This TCR beta chain was captured in a study of T cells in Graves' hyperthyroidism and ophthalmopathy. Study-level points and caveats: Through a model of 13 V-J features, ophthalmopathy was separated from stable hyperthyroidism.

This clonotype was observed many times. No antigen is known for it. Germline values: CDR1 SGHRS, CDR2 YFSETQ. The germline V and J ends were trimmed by 3 bases and 0 bases, with 16 bases remaining between them. The CDR3 is made up of 17 amino acids. The authors deemed Graves' hyperthyroidism stable absent ophthalmopathy progression within 18 months. The patients, who ranged from 18 to 65 in age, presented with newly diagnosed hyperthyroidism lasting under 2 months. Reasons for excluding patients were uncontrolled infection, other autoimmune disease, pregnancy or lactation. Amplification of TCR beta CDR3 regions used RNA as the template. When the TCR CDR3 underwent first-round RT-PCR, the HTBI primer set was used. TCRdb called the multiplex PCR reads again in MiXCR, with one record for every CDR3 protein. The sample has hundreds of thousands of distinct CDR3 sequences, 15% to 20% seen once.

The genes are TRBV5-1 and TRBJ1-3; possible D gene TRBD1, 5 bases. Sequenced input: blood. The clonotype originates from a woman between 18 and 29 years old with Graves' hyperthyroidism. The CDR3 DNA reads as TGCGCCAGCAGCTCAACCGGGACGCAAAACTCTGGAAACACCATATATTTT. It yields the protein CASSSTGTQNSGNTIYF.